A single sample gave rise to the 28 T cell receptor beta chains below, sequenced in a study of blood T cell repertoires in COVID-19. Measured with immunoSEQ multiplex PCR; TCRdb has only the in-frame clones, and not every one. The sample has roughly 250,000 clones, 82% seen once. Material for sequencing was peripheral blood. All receptors derive from a woman at least 80 years old with active or convalescent COVID-19.

The count of this clone is one. This sequence joins TRBV12-3 or TRBV12-4 and TRBJ1-2; D gene ambiguous. Deletions cut 6 bases from V and 3 bases from J, with 11 bases between. The CDR3 length is 13 residues. For the CDR3, the DNA is TGTGCCAGCAGCCCTACGACTGACTATGGCTACACCTTC. Amino acid sequence: CASSPTTDYGYTF.

The rearrangement joins TRBV3-1 (or the pseudogene TRBV3-2) to TRBJ2-2, with no clear D. The CDR3 has 15 residues. Trimming removed 3 bases at V and 0 bases at J, with 8 bases between. The germline V gene has CDR1 LGHDT and CDR2 YNNKEL (reference sequence). Here the CDR3 reads CASSHIAANTGELFF. CDR3 nucleotides: TGTGCCAGCAGCCATATAGCAGCGAACACCGGGGAGCTGTTTTTT.

The rearrangement joins TRBV6-5 to TRBJ1-2, with 9 positions matching TRBD1. The V and J ends lost 0 bases and 6 bases, in that order; junction bases with no gene match: 8. Germline V gives CDR1 MNHEY, CDR2 SVGAGI. The CDR3 covers 16 residues. The CDR3 protein is CASSYSTPGQGNGYTF. In DNA form, the CDR3 reads TGTGCCAGCAGTTACTCCACTCCGGGACAGGGAAATGGCTACACCTTC.

This clone was found once. The chain uses TRBV10-3 and TRBJ2-7; D possibly corresponds to TRBD1 (5 bases). V dropped 5 bases and J dropped 6 bases, with 14 bases sitting between them. The CDR3 totals 13 residues. The germline V gene has CDR1 ENHRY and CDR2 SYGVKD. This chain's CDR3 is CAISKGQSPEQYF. The CDR3 DNA reads TGTGCCATCAGTAAAGGACAAAGCCCCGAGCAGTACTTC.

This rearrangement joins TRBV2 to TRBJ2-1, with 10 bases that match TRBD2. CDR1 is SNHLY, CDR2 FYNNEI, per germline. The CDR3 has 16 amino acids. After removal of 1 base from V and 7 bases from J, the junction contained 7 bases not matched to a gene. The CDR3 DNA sequence: TGTGCCAGCAGTGAAGGGTTAGCGGGGGGCCTTAATGAGCAGTTCTTC. Translating gives CASSEGLAGGLNEQFF.

The V gene is TRBV5-1, the J gene TRBJ1-1; tentatively, D is TRBD1 (5 bases). The CDR3 is 14 residues long. Germline CDR1 reads SGHRS; CDR2 reads YFSETQ. V was clipped by 5 bases and J by 6 bases, with 17 bases between them. The CDR3 spells CASRNGVGGAEAFF. The CDR3 DNA is TGCGCCAGCAGAAACGGAGTCGGGGGGGCTGAAGCTTTCTTT.

The gene calls are TRBV12-5 and TRBJ2-3, with TRBD2 as a possible D gene (5 bases). The CDR3 loop spans 17 amino acids. Trimming took 1 base from V and 4 from J, leaving 18 bases between them. Germline lookup yields CDR1 LGHNT and CDR2 FRNRAP. The CDR3 DNA is TGTGCTAGTGGTTTGGAAGCCTGGCCGGTTAGCGCAGATACGCAGTATTTT. Its translation: CASGLEAWPVSADTQYF.

This chain uses TRBV11-3 with TRBJ1-6; TRBD1 might be the D (5 bases). The length of the CDR3 is 19 residues. V lost 2 bases and J lost 0, with 17 bases in between. Germline-derived CDR1 and CDR2 are SGHNT and YENEEA. CDR3 DNA: TGTGCCAGCAGCTTACACCACTCCGGGGGGAGCTCCTATAATTCACCCCTCCACTTT. It encodes CASSLHHSGGSSYNSPLHF.

V is TRBV3-1 (or the pseudogene TRBV3-2) and J is TRBJ2-5; the D is unclear. This CDR3 comprises 14 residues. The V end was cut by 1 base, the J end by 2 bases, with 8 bases between. CDR1 and CDR2 from the germline V gene are LGHDT and YNNKEL (reference sequence). CDR3 in amino acids: CASSQGGPQETQYF. CDR3 nucleotides: TGTGCCAGCAGCCAAGGTGGGCCTCAAGAGACCCAGTACTTC.

CDR3 region: CASNTESGNTIYF. In DNA, the CDR3 is TGCGCCAGCAACACAGAAAGTGGAAACACCATATATTTT. The chain combines TRBV5-1 with TRBJ1-3, with D hard to call. V dropped 6 bases and J dropped 3 bases, with 10 bases sitting between them. Germline V gene lookup returns CDR1 SGHRS and CDR2 YFSETQ. The CDR3 sequence is 13 residues long.

This clone came up a few times. This sequence joins TRBV5-1 and TRBJ2-2; a possible D gene is TRBD1 (6 bases). This CDR3 is 11 amino acids long. Germline CDR1 SGHRS, CDR2 YFSETQ. Deletions cut 8 bases from V and 6 bases from J, with 8 bases between. The CDR3 is CASRGSGELFF. The DNA for the CDR3 is TGCGCCAGTAGGGGGTCCGGGGAGCTGTTTTTT. The full variable domain, in which reference TRBV5-1 and TRBJ2-2 provide the parts outside the CDR3, is KAGVTQTPRYLIKTRGQQVTLSCSPISGHRSVSWYQQTPGQGLQFLFEYFSETQRNKGNFPGRFSGRQFSNSRSEMNVSTLELGDSALYLCASRGSGELFFGEGSRLTVL.

The CDR3 DNA follows: TGTGCCAGCTCCCCCGACATGCCGAACACTGAAGCTTTCTTT. It is translated as CASSPDMPNTEAFF. This chain joins TRBV18 and TRBJ1-1; the D is unclear. The CDR3 runs 14 residues. Germline V gene lookup returns CDR1 KGHSH and CDR2 LQKENI. V shed 6 bases and J shed 1 base, with 12 bases lying between them.

CDR3: CASSLGDNRGSDTQYF. For the CDR3, the DNA is TGCGCCAGCAGCTTGGGGGATAACAGGGGCTCAGATACGCAGTATTTT. The chain combines TRBV5-1 with TRBJ2-3; 7 bases map to TRBD1. The CDR3 loop spans 16 amino acids. The V gene's germline CDR1 is SGHRS and CDR2 YFSETQ. Trimming removed 0 bases from V and 4 bases from J; junction bases left unmatched: 8.

The CDR3 sequence is CASSPMLAGGNTGELFF. The CDR3, as DNA: TGTGCCAGCAGCCCCATGCTAGCGGGAGGGAACACCGGGGAGCTGTTTTTT. V usage is TRBV5-4 and J usage is TRBJ2-2; 11 nucleotides agree with TRBD2. CDR1 SGHNT and CDR2 YYREEE come from the germline V gene (reference sequence). This CDR3 is built from 17 residues. V gave up 4 bases and J gave up 1 base; unmatched junction bases: 6.

This chain uses TRBV19 with TRBJ2-3, with 11 bases fitting TRBD2. This CDR3 has 15 residues. With 7 bases clipped from V and 1 base from J, the junction kept 4 bases outside the gene matches. CDR1 is LNHDA, CDR2 SQIVND, per germline (reference sequence). The CDR3 spells CASTQLAGGTDTQYF. Written as DNA, the CDR3 is TGTGCCAGTACTCAACTAGCGGGGGGCACAGATACGCAGTATTTT. Filled out from reference TRBV19 and TRBJ2-3, the complete variable domain reads DGGITQSPKYLFRKEGQNVTLSCEQNLNHDAMYWYRQDPGQGLRLIYYSQIVNDFQKGDIAEGYSVSREKKESFPLTVTSAQKNPTAFYLCASTQLAGGTDTQYFGPGTRLTVL.

The chain is built from TRBV11-2 and TRBJ2-1, with 8 nucleotides matching TRBD2. The length of the CDR3 is 15 residues. Germline V lookup: CDR1 SGHAT, CDR2 FQNNGV. Unmatched junction bases numbered 1, after V lost 3 bases and J lost 0 bases. In nucleotides, the CDR3 is TGTGCCAGCAGCTTTAGCGGGGTCTCCTACAATGAGCAGTTCTTC. Translated: CASSFSGVSYNEQFF.

The rearrangement uses TRBV10-3 and TRBJ2-1, with TRBD2 matching 15 bases. Germline lookup yields CDR1 ENHRY and CDR2 SYGVKD. The trim removed 4 bases at V and 10 bases at J, leaving 11 bases unmatched. The CDR3 is 17 residues long. CDR3 coding DNA: TGTGCCATCAGTGGGGCGAAGGGACTAGCGGGGGGCTGGGAGCAGTTCTTC. As protein: CAISGAKGLAGGWEQFF.

The V and J genes are TRBV19 and TRBJ1-5, with TRBD1 identical over 8 bases. Germline V gene lookup returns CDR1 LNHDA and CDR2 SQIVND (reference sequence). There are 15 residues in the CDR3. After removal of 6 bases from V and 3 bases from J, the junction contained 7 bases not matched to a gene. Here the CDR3 reads CASRNRGSINQPQHF. The CDR3 DNA reads as TGTGCCAGTAGAAACAGGGGGTCGATCAATCAGCCCCAGCATTTT. The variable domain in full, with the rest retrieved from reference TRBV19 and TRBJ1-5, is DGGITQSPKYLFRKEGQNVTLSCEQNLNHDAMYWYRQDPGQGLRLIYYSQIVNDFQKGDIAEGYSVSREKKESFPLTVTSAQKNPTAFYLCASRNRGSINQPQHFGDGTRLSIL.

The chain combines TRBV19 with TRBJ1-2, with a weak D call TRBD1 (5 bases). Germline-derived CDR1 and CDR2 are LNHDA and SQIVND (reference sequence). Trimming shortened V by 9 bases and J by 0 bases, and 23 bases separated the two germline ends. CDR3 length equals 17 residues. The CDR3 bases are TGTGCCAGCCGCCTTTCACGCGGGGGGGGACCTAACTATGGCTACACCTTC. It translates to CASRLSRGGGPNYGYTF.

The chain has TRBV27 and TRBJ2-7; the D is unclear. V dropped 7 bases and J dropped 6 bases, with 22 bases sitting between them. The germline V gene encodes CDR1 MNHEY and CDR2 SMNVEV (reference sequence). CDR3 length: 15 residues. CDR3 DNA: TGTGCCAGCAAGCCCGTTTTCCTAGACGTCACCGAGCAGTACTTC. Translating it yields CASKPVFLDVTEQYF.

This chain uses TRBV18 with TRBJ1-1; 7 bases map to TRBD1. This CDR3 has 16 amino acids. Germline CDR1 KGHSH, CDR2 LQKENI. Losses at the gene ends were 3 bases for V and 1 base for J; bases not matched to a gene: 8. CDR3 residues: CASSPPGGPRNTEAFF. CDR3 bases: TGTGCCAGCTCACCCCCAGGGGGGCCCAGGAACACTGAAGCTTTCTTT.

CDR3 DNA: TGTGCCAGCCTGTCGGGGAATTGGAACGAGCAGTACTTC. It translates to CASLSGNWNEQYF. The rearrangement uses TRBV2 and TRBJ2-7; D is perhaps TRBD2 (5 bases). The CDR3 is 13 amino acids. The germline V and J ends were trimmed by 8 bases and 5 bases, with 16 bases remaining between them. Germline V lookup: CDR1 SNHLY, CDR2 FYNNEI. The full variable domain, completed using reference TRBV2 and TRBJ2-7, is EPEVTQTPSHQVTQMGQEVILRCVPISNHLYFYWYRQILGQKVEFLVSFYNNEISEKSEIFDDQFSVERPDGSNFTLKIRSTKLEDSAMYFCASLSGNWNEQYFGPGTRLTVT.

The V and J genes are TRBV30 and TRBJ1-2; 7 bases match TRBD1. Trimming at V came to 5 bases and at J to 4 bases, leaving 7 bases not matched to a gene. The CDR3 has 13 amino acids. Germline values: CDR1 GTSNPN, CDR2 SVGIG (reference sequence). The CDR3 DNA reads as TGTGCCTGGGTACCGACAGGGTTCTATGGCTACACCTTC. It translates to CAWVPTGFYGYTF.

This chain links TRBV19 with TRBJ2-7; D remains unclear. Germline CDR1 and CDR2: LNHDA and SQIVND (reference sequence). V dropped 3 bases and J dropped 3 bases, with 6 bases sitting between them. There are 12 residues in the CDR3. CDR3 protein: CASSMNGYEQYF. In DNA form, the CDR3 reads TGTGCCAGTAGTATGAACGGCTACGAGCAGTACTTC.

This clone was counted a single time. The CDR3: CAWRTGNIGGYTF. CDR3 bases: TGTGCCTGGCGAACAGGGAACATTGGTGGCTACACCTTC. The gene calls are TRBV30 and TRBJ1-2, with D perhaps TRBD1 (6 bases). CDR1 and CDR2 (germline): GTSNPN, SVGIG (reference sequence). This CDR3 has 13 amino acids. Trimming left V 5 bases short and J 7 bases short, with 17 bases between.

The V gene is TRBV19, the J gene TRBJ2-1; no firm D call. The germline V gene has CDR1 LNHDA and CDR2 SQIVND (reference sequence). The V and J ends lost 3 bases and 1 base respectively, with 13 bases between them. The length of the CDR3 is 16 residues. The CDR3 nucleotides read TGTGCCAGTAGTATGCTGGCACAAAGATCCTACAATGAGCAGTTCTTC. It translates to CASSMLAQRSYNEQFF.

V usage is TRBV3-1 (or the pseudogene TRBV3-2) and J usage is TRBJ2-3, with 14 bases matching TRBD2. The CDR3 length is 17 residues. Germline CDR1 is LGHDT and CDR2 is YNNKEL (reference sequence). J gave up 6 bases and V 3 bases, and 8 bases lay outside the gene matches. In nucleotides, the CDR3 is TGTGCCAGCAGCCAGGGTGGACTAGCGGGAGGTAGGGATACGCAGTATTTT. Its translation: CASSQGGLAGGRDTQYF.

The chain combines TRBV5-1 with TRBJ1-3; 11 nucleotides align to TRBD1. Germline V CDR1 and CDR2: SGHRS, YFSETQ. This CDR3 spans 15 amino acids. J was trimmed by 4 bases and V by 4 bases; bases with no gene match: 4. The CDR3 sequence: CASSPGQGDGNTIYF. For the CDR3, the DNA is TGCGCCAGCAGCCCGGGACAGGGGGACGGAAACACCATATATTTT.